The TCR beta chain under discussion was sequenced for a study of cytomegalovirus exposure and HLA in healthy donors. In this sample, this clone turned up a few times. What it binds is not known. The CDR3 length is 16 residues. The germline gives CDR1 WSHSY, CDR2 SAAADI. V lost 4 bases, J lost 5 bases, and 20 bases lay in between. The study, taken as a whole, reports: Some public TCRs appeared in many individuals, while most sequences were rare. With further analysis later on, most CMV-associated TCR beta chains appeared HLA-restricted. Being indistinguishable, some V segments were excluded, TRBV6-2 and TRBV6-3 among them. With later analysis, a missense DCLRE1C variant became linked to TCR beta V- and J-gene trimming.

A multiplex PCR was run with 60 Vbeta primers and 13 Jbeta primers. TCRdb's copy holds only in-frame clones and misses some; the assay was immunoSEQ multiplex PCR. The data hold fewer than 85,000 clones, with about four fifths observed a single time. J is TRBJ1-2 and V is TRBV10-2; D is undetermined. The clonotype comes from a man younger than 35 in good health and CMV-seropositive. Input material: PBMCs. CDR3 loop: CASSVGAKGSGYGYTF. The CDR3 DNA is TGCGCCAGCAGTGTTGGAGCCAAAGGTTCGGGGTATGGCTACACCTTC.